This T cell receptor (beta chain) derives from a study of PD-L1 blockade in urothelial cancer. Study in general: The year 2014 saw patients start atezolizumab, 1,200 mg intravenously every 3 weeks.

Assay used: immunoSEQ multiplex PCR; TCRdb lists only in-frame clones, some missing. In the table there are around 130,000 clones, approximately 84% of which are singletons. Time point meaning: pretreatment peripheral blood. Peripheral blood mononuclear cells were collected from every patient before and during treatment, yielding between 1 and 8 samples per patient. Points from the study as a whole: Durable-benefit patients expanded tumor-associated blood clones more at 3 weeks.

CDR3 length: 14 residues. Per the germline V gene, CDR1 is MGHRA and CDR2 is YSYEKL. V shed 3 bases and J shed 0 bases, with 6 bases lying between them. This clone has only a few counts. No antigen is known for it. The J gene is TRBJ1-3, the V gene TRBV4-1; no definite D call. Here the sequenced sample was PBMCs, taken around atezolizumab (anti-PD-L1) treatment. The receptor comes from a man between 45 and 60 years old with urothelial cancer. This CDR3 is CASSHFSSGNTIYF. DNA for the CDR3: TGCGCCAGCAGCCACTTTAGCTCTGGAAACACCATATATTTT.